This record looks at one T cell receptor beta chain sequence and its context. As yet, its antigen is unknown. These data come from a study of cytomegalovirus exposure and HLA in healthy donors. 13 Jbeta primers and 60 Vbeta primers were used for the PCR. Clones were read by immunoSEQ multiplex PCR, and TCRdb kept only the in-frame ones, dropping some. The sample consists of approximately 130,000 clones, 55% to 80% of them appearing once. Study-wide findings and caveats: As confirmed in vitro, a few CMV-associated chains were specific for CMV antigens. CMV serostatus alone was available as immune exposure information. A later analysis found TCR association rates differed by HLA locus, highest for DRB1 and lowest for HLA-C.

Trimming shortened V by 2 bases and J by 3 bases, and 11 bases separated the two germline ends. This CDR3 comprises 16 residues. The sequenced sample was PBMCs. The origin of this receptor is a woman aged 40 to 55 in good health and CMV-seronegative. This chain connects TRBV23-1 to TRBJ1-6, with unresolved D. TRBV23-1 is treated as an ORF (open reading frame) with a function not yet certain. The CDR3 spells CASSQPGVVYNSPLHF. The CDR3, as DNA: TGCGCCAGCAGTCAACCCGGAGTGGTCTATAATTCACCCCTCCACTTT.